Shown below are 22 T cell receptor beta chains from a single sample sequenced in a study of blood T cell repertoires in COVID-19. This table comes from immunoSEQ multiplex PCR, and its TCRdb copy is limited to in-frame clones, with some not included. Found here are 45,000 to 60,000 clones, around 87% of them singletons; the top ten hold under 8%. The sequencing input was peripheral blood. The receptors were gathered from a human donor with active COVID-19. The donor label of this sample is uncertain.

The V gene is TRBV28, the J gene TRBJ1-6, with D maybe TRBD1 (6 bases). Germline CDR1 reads MDHEN; CDR2 reads SYDVKM. The V gene lost 4 bases and the J gene lost 13 bases, with 17 bases spanning the gap. CDR3 size: 14 residues. CDR3 sequence: CASSWSTGVRPLHF. Here the CDR3 DNA reads TGTGCCAGCAGTTGGTCGACAGGCGTCAGGCCCCTCCACTTT.

The V call is TRBV30, the J call TRBJ2-3; 9 positions agree with TRBD2. In germline, CDR1 is GTSNPN, CDR2 SVGIG (reference sequence). The CDR3 extends over 15 amino acids. Trimming removed 4 bases from V and 4 bases from J; junction bases left unmatched: 9. CDR3 protein: CAWTPGLANSDTQYF. CDR3 coding DNA: TGTGCCTGGACCCCGGGACTAGCAAATTCAGATACGCAGTATTTT. The full variable domain, in which reference TRBV30 and TRBJ2-3 provide the parts outside the CDR3, is SQTIHQWPATLVQPVGSPLSLECTVEGTSNPNLYWYRQAAGRGLQLLFYSVGIGQISSEVPQNLSASRPQDRQFILSSKKLLLSDSGFYLCAWTPGLANSDTQYFGPGTRLTVL.

The rearrangement uses TRBV6-6 and TRBJ2-1, with D possibly being TRBD1 (6 bases). The CDR3 runs to 15 residues. Trimming pared 7 bases from V and 8 bases from J, leaving 21 bases between. Germline CDR1 reads MNHNY; CDR2 reads SVGAGI (reference sequence). CDR3 sequence (DNA): TGTGCCAGCACCCTACGAGGTACAGGGTATGATGAGCAGTTCTTC. Translated, it gives CASTLRGTGYDEQFF.

V usage is TRBV10-3 and J usage is TRBJ1-1; D is uncertain. The ends were cut back, 10 bases at V and 10 bases at J, with 19 bases in the middle. Germline CDR1 reads ENHRY; CDR2 reads SYGVKD. CDR3 length: 12 amino acids. The CDR3 nucleotides read TGTGCCACTGGACCGGGAGAAGGCGGAGCTTTCTTT. This translates into CATGPGEGGAFF.

The genes are TRBV20-1 and TRBJ2-1; D is undetermined. Germline V CDR1 and CDR2: DFQATT, SNEGSKA (reference sequence). Trimming took off 5 bases at V and 7 bases at J, with 9 bases between the two ends. The CDR3 is 11 amino acids. DNA of the CDR3: TGCAGTGCTTCTGAGGTGAATGAGCAGTTCTTC. Residues: CSASEVNEQFF.

The chain couples TRBV11-2 to TRBJ1-1; D is unresolved. V was pared by 11 bases and J by 0 bases, with 13 bases between. This CDR3 has 13 residues. Germline V gene lookup returns CDR1 SGHAT and CDR2 FQNNGV. As DNA, the CDR3 is TGTGCCGCCCGGGTTGGTTTGAACACTGAAGCTTTCTTT. Its translation is CAARVGLNTEAFF.

The rearrangement uses TRBV11-2 and TRBJ2-5; D might be TRBD1 (6 bases). V was cut by 1 base and J by 3 bases, with 15 bases left in between. This CDR3 has 16 amino acids. Germline assignment: CDR1 SGHAT and CDR2 FQNNGV. Here the CDR3 reads CASSLGPARGEETQYF. The CDR3 DNA sequence: TGTGCCAGCAGCTTAGGTCCAGCCAGGGGTGAAGAGACCCAGTACTTC. Together with reference TRBV11-2 and TRBJ2-5, the CDR3 gives the full variable domain: EAGVAQSPRYKIIEKRQSVAFWCNPISGHATLYWYQQILGQGPKLLIQFQNNGVVDDSQLPKDRFSAERLKGVDSTLKIQPAKLEDSAVYLCASSLGPARGEETQYFGPGTRLLVL.

This chain links TRBV6-2 or TRBV6-3 with TRBJ2-7; 8 positions match TRBD1. V was clipped by 4 bases and J by 3 bases; unmatched bases: 5. The CDR3 has 14 residues. Germline CDR1 MNHEY, CDR2 SVGEGT. This CDR3 reads CASSLGTGVYEQYF. In DNA form, the CDR3 reads TGTGCCAGCAGTTTAGGGACAGGAGTCTACGAGCAGTACTTC.

This chain links TRBV10-3 with TRBJ2-7; 10 positions match TRBD1. Germline CDR1 ENHRY, CDR2 SYGVKD. This CDR3 is built from 14 residues. J lost 6 bases, V lost 3 bases, and 5 bases had no gene match. CDR3 sequence reads: CAISDPTGGSEQYF. The CDR3, as DNA: TGTGCCATCAGTGACCCGACAGGGGGCAGCGAGCAGTACTTC.

The V call is TRBV5-1, the J call TRBJ1-6, with a possible D match to TRBD1 (6 bases). The germline V gene has CDR1 SGHRS and CDR2 YFSETQ. Trimming removed 2 bases at V and 0 bases at J, with 9 bases between. The CDR3 loop spans 16 amino acids. The CDR3 spells CASSLMGHSYNSPLHF. CDR3 DNA: TGCGCCAGCAGCTTAATGGGACACTCCTATAATTCACCCCTCCACTTT. The entire variable domain, with the rest obtained from reference TRBV5-1 and TRBJ1-6, is as follows: KAGVTQTPRYLIKTRGQQVTLSCSPISGHRSVSWYQQTPGQGLQFLFEYFSETQRNKGNFPGRFSGRQFSNSRSEMNVSTLELGDSALYLCASSLMGHSYNSPLHFGNGTRLTVT.

The gene calls are TRBV7-6 and TRBJ2-2; D uncertain. The V end was cut by 2 bases, the J end by 6 bases, with 4 bases between. This CDR3 is 12 amino acids long. Germline V gene data show CDR1 as SGHVS and CDR2 as FNYEAQ. CDR3: CASSLTPGELFF. CDR3 nucleotides: TGTGCCAGCAGCTTAACTCCCGGGGAGCTGTTTTTT.

V gene TRBV7-3 combines with J gene TRBJ2-1, with TRBD1 matching over 9 bases. Germline V gives CDR1 SGHTA, CDR2 FQGTGA. The CDR3 contains 14 residues. The ends lost 5 bases at V and 9 bases at J; junction bases unmatched: 8. The CDR3 is CASSPTGGSGEQFF. The CDR3 coding sequence is TGTGCCAGCAGCCCGACAGGGGGATCTGGTGAGCAGTTCTTC.

V and J are TRBV30 and TRBJ1-1; the match to TRBD1 covers 12 bases. This CDR3 region has 17 residues. V lost 4 bases and J lost 5; bases outside the gene matches: 14. The germline V gene encodes CDR1 GTSNPN and CDR2 SVGIG (reference sequence). CDR3 sequence (DNA): TGTGCCTGGATACCTCTAGGGACAGGGGGCACAAGGACTGAAGCTTTCTTT. The encoded protein is CAWIPLGTGGTRTEAFF.

The V and J genes are TRBV19 and TRBJ2-1; D is uncertain. Germline CDR1 LNHDA, CDR2 SQIVND (reference sequence). The CDR3 consists of 13 residues. The V end was cut by 4 bases, the J end by 3 bases, with 7 bases between. The CDR3 nucleotides read TGTGCCAGTAGTACCCTAAACTACAATGAGCAGTTCTTC. This codes for CASSTLNYNEQFF.

The V gene is TRBV7-3, the J gene TRBJ2-7, with a weak D call TRBD1 (5 bases). CDR1 and CDR2 from the germline V gene are SGHTA and FQGTGA. V dropped 2 bases and J dropped 3 bases, with 14 bases sitting between them. This CDR3 region has 15 residues. The CDR3 nucleotides are TGTGCCAGCAGCTTATTCTCAGGGCCGGACTACGAGCAGTACTTC. It encodes CASSLFSGPDYEQYF.

DNA of the CDR3: TGCAGCGTTGGCGGGCAGGCAATGAACACTGAAGCTTTCTTT. It translates to CSVGGQAMNTEAFF. The chain carries TRBV29-1 and TRBJ1-1; D not certain. The CDR3 runs to 14 residues. Trimming shortened V by 4 bases and J by 0 bases, and 12 bases separated the two germline ends. Germline-derived CDR1 and CDR2 are SQVTM and ANQGSEA.

V and J are TRBV4-2 and TRBJ2-7, with 8 bases lining up with TRBD2. V gave up 0 bases and J gave up 0 bases; unmatched junction bases: 1. Germline values: CDR1 LGHNA, CDR2 YNFKEQ. This CDR3 region has 15 residues. In nucleotides, the CDR3 is TGTGCCAGCAGCCAAGAAAGCGGGAGCTCCTACGAGCAGTACTTC. As protein: CASSQESGSSYEQYF.

V and J are TRBV6-5 and TRBJ2-7, with TRBD2 as a possible D gene (6 bases). This CDR3 has 11 amino acids. Germline loops: CDR1 MNHEY, CDR2 SVGAGI. Between the trimmed V and J ends, which lost 8 bases and 2 bases, there was a span of 7 bases. The CDR3 reads CASGGTYEQYF. CDR3 DNA: TGTGCCAGCGGGGGGACCTACGAGCAGTACTTC.

The chain employs TRBV12-3 or TRBV12-4 and TRBJ1-1; 7 bases are shared with TRBD1. The CDR3 totals 13 residues. Trimming at V came to 5 bases and at J to 5 bases, leaving 5 bases not matched to a gene. The CDR3 reads CASSTTGRTEAFF. In DNA form, the CDR3 reads TGTGCCAGCAGTACGACAGGGAGGACTGAAGCTTTCTTT.

This chain joins TRBV7-2 and TRBJ2-1, with TRBD2 as a possible D gene (5 bases). The CDR3 is 12 amino acids. Trimming cost V 4 bases and J 8 bases, with 9 bases left between them. The germline V gene encodes CDR1 SGHTA and CDR2 FQGNSA. The DNA of the CDR3 is TGTGCCAGCAGCTCCCGGCGGGATGAGCAGTTCTTC. Translating gives CASSSRRDEQFF.

This clone was recorded a few times. This chain connects TRBV30 to TRBJ1-5, with D uncertain. CDR3 length: 13 amino acids. The germline V gene has CDR1 GTSNPN and CDR2 SVGIG (reference sequence). The V end was cut by 2 bases, the J end by 4 bases, with 9 bases between. CDR3 in amino acids: CAWSNNGNQPQHF. For the CDR3, the DNA is TGTGCCTGGAGTAATAACGGGAATCAGCCCCAGCATTTT.

The rearrangement joins TRBV5-1 to TRBJ2-7, with D possibly being TRBD2 (5 bases). Germline CDR1 SGHRS, CDR2 YFSETQ. V gave up 5 bases and J gave up 6 bases, with 18 bases separating them. This CDR3 contains 14 residues. In DNA, the CDR3 is TGCGCCAGCAGAGACGACAAGGGTGGACTCGAGCAGTACTTC. It specifies CASRDDKGGLEQYF.